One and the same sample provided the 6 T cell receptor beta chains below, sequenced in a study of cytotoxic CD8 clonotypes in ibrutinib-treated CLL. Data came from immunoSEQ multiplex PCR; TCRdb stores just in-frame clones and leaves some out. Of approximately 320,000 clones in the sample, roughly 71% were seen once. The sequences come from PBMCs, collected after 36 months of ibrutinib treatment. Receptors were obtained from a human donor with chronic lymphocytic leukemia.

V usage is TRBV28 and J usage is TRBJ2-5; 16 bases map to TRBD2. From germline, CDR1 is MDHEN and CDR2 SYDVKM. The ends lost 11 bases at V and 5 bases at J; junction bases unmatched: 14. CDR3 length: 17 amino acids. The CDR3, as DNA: TGTGCCGCCCGGCCGGGACTAGCGGGAGGGCCCTCGGAGACCCAGTACTTC. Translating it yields CAARPGLAGGPSETQYF.

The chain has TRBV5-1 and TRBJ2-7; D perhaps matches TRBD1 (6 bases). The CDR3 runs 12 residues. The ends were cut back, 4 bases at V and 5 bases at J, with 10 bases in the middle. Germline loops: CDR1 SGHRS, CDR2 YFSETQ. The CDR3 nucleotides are TGCGCCAGCAGCCCCGGGGACAACGAGCAGTACTTC. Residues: CASSPGDNEQYF.

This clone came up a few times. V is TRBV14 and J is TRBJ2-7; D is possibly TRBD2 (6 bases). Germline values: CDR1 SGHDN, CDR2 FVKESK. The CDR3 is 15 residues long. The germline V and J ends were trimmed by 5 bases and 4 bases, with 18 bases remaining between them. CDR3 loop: CASSMGPGVWYEQYF. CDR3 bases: TGTGCCAGCAGCATGGGGCCGGGGGTTTGGTACGAGCAGTACTTC.

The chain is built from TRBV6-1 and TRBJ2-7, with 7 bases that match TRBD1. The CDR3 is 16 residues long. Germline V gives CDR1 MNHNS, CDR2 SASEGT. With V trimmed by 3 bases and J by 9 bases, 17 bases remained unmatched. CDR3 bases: TGTGCCAGCAGTGACCACAGGGGTGCAGGAGGCCCTGGGCAGTACTTC. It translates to CASSDHRGAGGPGQYF.

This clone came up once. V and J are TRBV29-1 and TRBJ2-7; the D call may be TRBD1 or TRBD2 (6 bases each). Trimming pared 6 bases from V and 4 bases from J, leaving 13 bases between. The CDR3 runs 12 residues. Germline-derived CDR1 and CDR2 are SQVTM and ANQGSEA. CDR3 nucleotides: TGCAGCGTCAGGAGGGGGATATACGAGCAGTACTTC. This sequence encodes CSVRRGIYEQYF.

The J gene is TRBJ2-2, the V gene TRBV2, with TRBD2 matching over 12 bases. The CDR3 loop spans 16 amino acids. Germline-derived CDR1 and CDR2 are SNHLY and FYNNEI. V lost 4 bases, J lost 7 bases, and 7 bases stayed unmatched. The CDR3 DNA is TGTGCCAGCAGTGGCGGACTAGCGGGGATAATCGGGGAGCTGTTTTTT. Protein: CASSGGLAGIIGELFF.